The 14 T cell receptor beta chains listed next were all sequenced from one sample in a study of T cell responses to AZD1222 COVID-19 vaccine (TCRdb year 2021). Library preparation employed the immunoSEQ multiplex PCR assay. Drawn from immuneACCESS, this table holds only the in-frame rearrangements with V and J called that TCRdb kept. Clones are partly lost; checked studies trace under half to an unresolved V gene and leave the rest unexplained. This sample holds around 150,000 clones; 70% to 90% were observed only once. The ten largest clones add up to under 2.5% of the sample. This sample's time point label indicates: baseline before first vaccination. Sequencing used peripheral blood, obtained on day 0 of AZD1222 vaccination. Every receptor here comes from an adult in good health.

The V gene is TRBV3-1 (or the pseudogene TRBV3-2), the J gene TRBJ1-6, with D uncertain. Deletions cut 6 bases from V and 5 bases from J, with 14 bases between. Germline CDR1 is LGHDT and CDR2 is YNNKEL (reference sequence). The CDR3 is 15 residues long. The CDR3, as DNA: TGTGCCAGCAGATCCGACGGAATAAATAATTCACCCCTCCACTTT. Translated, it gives CASRSDGINNSPLHF.

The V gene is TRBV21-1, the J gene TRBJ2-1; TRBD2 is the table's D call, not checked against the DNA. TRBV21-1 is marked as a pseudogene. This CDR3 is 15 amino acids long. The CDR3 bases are TGTGCCGGGGAAGGGACTAGCGGGAGCTACAATGAGCAGTTCTTC. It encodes CAGEGTSGSYNEQFF.

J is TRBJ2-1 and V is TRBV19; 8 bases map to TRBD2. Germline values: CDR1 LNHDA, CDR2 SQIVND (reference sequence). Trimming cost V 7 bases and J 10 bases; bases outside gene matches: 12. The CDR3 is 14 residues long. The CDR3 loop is CASIGRRGAYEQFF. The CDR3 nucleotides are TGTGCCAGTATAGGTCGGCGGGGGGCATACGAGCAGTTCTTC.

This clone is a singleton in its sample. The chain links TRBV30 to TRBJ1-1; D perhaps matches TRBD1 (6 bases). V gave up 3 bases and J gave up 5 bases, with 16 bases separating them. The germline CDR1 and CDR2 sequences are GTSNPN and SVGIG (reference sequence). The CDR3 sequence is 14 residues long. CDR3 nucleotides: TGTGCCTGGAGCATACAGGGATGGAGGACTGAAGCTTTCTTT. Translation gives CAWSIQGWRTEAFF.

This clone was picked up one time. DNA for the CDR3: TGTGCCAGCAGTCCAACAGGGAACGGCAATCAGCCCCAGCATTTT. It yields the protein CASSPTGNGNQPQHF. The chain joins TRBV6-4 to TRBJ1-5; D perhaps matches TRBD1 (6 bases). Trimming took 5 bases from V and 2 from J, leaving 13 bases between them. The germline CDR1 and CDR2 sequences are MRHNA and SNTAGT. This CDR3 has 15 amino acids.

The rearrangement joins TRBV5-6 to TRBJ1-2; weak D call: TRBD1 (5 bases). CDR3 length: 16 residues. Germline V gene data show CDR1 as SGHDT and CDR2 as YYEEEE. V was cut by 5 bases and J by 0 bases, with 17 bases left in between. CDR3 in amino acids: CASSSIGTDTNYGYTF. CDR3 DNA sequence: TGTGCCAGCAGTTCCATTGGGACGGATACTAACTATGGCTACACCTTC.

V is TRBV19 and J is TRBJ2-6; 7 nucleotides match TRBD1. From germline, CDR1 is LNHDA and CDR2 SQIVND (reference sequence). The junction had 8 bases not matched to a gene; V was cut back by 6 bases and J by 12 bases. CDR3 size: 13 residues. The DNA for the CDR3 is TGTGCCAGTAGGAGGGGACAGACCCCCGTCCTGACTTTC. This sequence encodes CASRRGQTPVLTF.

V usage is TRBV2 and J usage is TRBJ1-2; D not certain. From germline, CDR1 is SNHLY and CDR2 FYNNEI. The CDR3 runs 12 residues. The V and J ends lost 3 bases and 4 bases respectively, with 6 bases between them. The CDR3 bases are TGTGCCAGCAGTGAGACAAGCTATGGCTACACCTTC. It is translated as CASSETSYGYTF.

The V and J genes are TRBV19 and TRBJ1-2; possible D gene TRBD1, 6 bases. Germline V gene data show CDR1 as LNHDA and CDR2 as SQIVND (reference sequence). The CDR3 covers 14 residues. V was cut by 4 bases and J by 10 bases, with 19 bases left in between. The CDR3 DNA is TGTGCCAGTAGTACCCCCACAGGGTTGGGTCACTACACCTTC. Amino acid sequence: CASSTPTGLGHYTF.

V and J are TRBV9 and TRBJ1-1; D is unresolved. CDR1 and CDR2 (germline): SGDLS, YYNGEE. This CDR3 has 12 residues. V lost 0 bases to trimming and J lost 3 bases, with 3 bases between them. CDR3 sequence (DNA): TGTGCCAGCAGCGTAGTAGACACTGAAGCTTTCTTT. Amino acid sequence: CASSVVDTEAFF. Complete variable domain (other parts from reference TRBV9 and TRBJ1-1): DSGVTQTPKHLITATGQRVTLRCSPRSGDLSVYWYQQSLDQGLQFLIQYYNGEERAKGNILERFSAQQFPDLHSELNLSSLELGDSALYFCASSVVDTEAFFGQGTRLTVV.

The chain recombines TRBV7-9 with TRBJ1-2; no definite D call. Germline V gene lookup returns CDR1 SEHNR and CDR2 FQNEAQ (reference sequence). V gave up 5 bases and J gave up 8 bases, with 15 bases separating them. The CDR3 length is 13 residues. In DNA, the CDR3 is TGTGCCAGCAGCGACACAAGCTGGAGGGGCTACACCTTC. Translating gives CASSDTSWRGYTF. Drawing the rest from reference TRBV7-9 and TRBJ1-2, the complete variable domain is DTGVSQNPRHKITKRGQNVTFRCDPISEHNRLYWYRQTLGQGPEFLTYFQNEAQLEKSRLLSDRFSAERPKGSFSTLEIQRTEQGDSAMYLCASSDTSWRGYTFGSGTRLTVV.

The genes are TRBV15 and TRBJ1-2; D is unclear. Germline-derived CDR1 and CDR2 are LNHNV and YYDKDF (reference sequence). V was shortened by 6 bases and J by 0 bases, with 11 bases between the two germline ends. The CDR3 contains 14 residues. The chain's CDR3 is CATSHLQPNYGYTF. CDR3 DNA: TGTGCCACCAGTCACCTACAGCCTAACTATGGCTACACCTTC.

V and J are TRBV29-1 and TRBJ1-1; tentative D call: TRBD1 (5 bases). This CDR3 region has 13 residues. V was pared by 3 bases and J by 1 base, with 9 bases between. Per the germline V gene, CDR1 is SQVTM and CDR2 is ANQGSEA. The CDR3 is CSVDGQGNTEAFF. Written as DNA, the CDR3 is TGCAGCGTTGATGGGCAGGGGAACACTGAAGCTTTCTTT.

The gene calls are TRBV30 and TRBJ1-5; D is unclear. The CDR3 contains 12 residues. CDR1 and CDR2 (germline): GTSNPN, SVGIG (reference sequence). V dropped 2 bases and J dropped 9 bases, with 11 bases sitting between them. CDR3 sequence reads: CAWSRAAGPQHF. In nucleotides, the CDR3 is TGTGCCTGGAGTCGGGCCGCAGGGCCCCAGCATTTT. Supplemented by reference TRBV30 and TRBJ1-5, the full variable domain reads SQTIHQWPATLVQPVGSPLSLECTVEGTSNPNLYWYRQAAGRGLQLLFYSVGIGQISSEVPQNLSASRPQDRQFILSSKKLLLSDSGFYLCAWSRAAGPQHFGDGTRLSIL.